What follows are 13 T cell receptor beta chains derived from one specimen sequenced in a study of cytomegalovirus exposure and HLA in healthy donors. 60 Vbeta and 13 Jbeta primers were used in PCR. Clones were read by immunoSEQ multiplex PCR, and TCRdb kept only the in-frame ones, dropping some. This table holds approximately 150,000 clones, 80% found once. Sequenced input: PBMCs. The source is a woman in her twenties or thirties in good health and CMV-seronegative.

This rearrangement joins TRBV4-1 to TRBJ2-7, with TRBD2 matching over 8 bases. CDR3 length equals 16 residues. The germline V gene has CDR1 MGHRA and CDR2 YSYEKL. Trimming removed 4 bases from V and 5 bases from J; junction bases left unmatched: 13. The CDR3 protein is CASSRVGSGRQDEQYF. The CDR3 DNA sequence: TGCGCCAGCAGCCGAGTGGGGAGCGGGAGACAGGACGAGCAGTACTTC.

The V call is TRBV5-5, the J call TRBJ2-5; TRBD1 might be the D (8 bases). The germline V gene has CDR1 SGHKS and CDR2 YYEKEE (reference sequence). V dropped 4 bases and J dropped 5 bases, with 18 bases sitting between them. The CDR3 extends over 15 amino acids. CDR3 amino acids: CASSILQGGAETQYF. The DNA of the CDR3 is TGTGCCAGCAGCATCCTACAGGGGGGGGCCGAGACCCAGTACTTC.

V is TRBV5-1 and J is TRBJ2-1, with 11 bases lining up with TRBD2. Germline trimming cut 3 bases from V and 7 bases from J; bases unmatched to any gene: 6. This CDR3 has 15 amino acids. Germline CDR1 is SGHRS and CDR2 is YFSETQ. This CDR3 reads CASSSATSGRNEQFF. The CDR3 DNA sequence: TGCGCCAGCAGCTCTGCAACTAGCGGGAGAAATGAGCAGTTCTTC.

The gene calls are TRBV28 and TRBJ1-5; TRBD1 matches 9 bases. Losses at the gene ends were 6 bases for V and 9 bases for J; bases not matched to a gene: 6. This CDR3 spans 13 amino acids. Looked up from germline, CDR1 is MDHEN and CDR2 is SYDVKM. The CDR3 DNA reads TGTGCCAGCAGACCCGGACAGGGGCCGCCCCAGCATTTT. Encoded protein: CASRPGQGPPQHF.

This chain uses TRBV7-8 with TRBJ2-3, with 13 positions matching TRBD2. CDR1 is SGHVS and CDR2 is FQNEAQ in the germline V gene. Trimming at V came to 5 bases and at J to 4 bases, leaving 6 bases not matched to a gene. The CDR3 totals 16 residues. The CDR3 loop reads CASSTGLAGLADTQYF. Here the CDR3 DNA reads TGTGCCAGCAGCACGGGACTAGCGGGACTGGCAGATACGCAGTATTTT.

CDR3 loop: CASSSPGTGNNEQFF. The DNA for the CDR3 is TGTGCCAGCAGTTCCCCCGGGACAGGGAACAATGAGCAGTTCTTC. The gene calls are TRBV28 and TRBJ2-1, with TRBD1 matching 9 bases. The CDR3 has 15 amino acids. Per germline, CDR1 MDHEN and CDR2 SYDVKM. With V trimmed by 4 bases and J by 5 bases, 6 bases remained unmatched.

V and J are TRBV6-1 and TRBJ2-1; 8 bases align to TRBD2. The CDR3 is 14 amino acids. V shed 7 bases and J 10 bases; nucleotides not matched to a gene: 12. Germline lookup yields CDR1 MNHNS and CDR2 SASEGT. CDR3 residues: CASKGQAGVFEQFF. CDR3 nucleotide sequence: TGTGCCAGCAAGGGACAAGCGGGGGTTTTCGAGCAGTTCTTC.

The rearrangement uses TRBV25-1 and TRBJ2-3; 11 positions match TRBD2. The CDR3 runs to 16 residues. Germline values: CDR1 MGHDK, CDR2 SYGVNS. Trimming removed 4 bases from V and 6 bases from J; junction bases left unmatched: 9. The CDR3 region is CASSGGTSGSRDTQYF. CDR3 in DNA: TGTGCCAGCAGTGGGGGAACTAGCGGGAGTCGGGATACGCAGTATTTT.

The chain couples TRBV2 to TRBJ1-4, with 7 bases identical to TRBD1. CDR1 is SNHLY, CDR2 FYNNEI, per germline. Germline trimming cut 3 bases from V and 8 bases from J; bases unmatched to any gene: 9. This CDR3 region has 15 residues. Here the CDR3 reads CASSDRRGVEEKLFF. The CDR3 region has the DNA TGTGCCAGCAGTGATCGCAGGGGGGTCGAGGAAAAACTGTTTTTT.

This clone occurred once. The chain couples TRBV15 to TRBJ2-7; D unresolved. Germline V CDR1 and CDR2: LNHNV, YYDKDF (reference sequence). V was pared by 1 base and J by 6 bases, with 13 bases between. The length of the CDR3 is 14 residues. Written as DNA, the CDR3 is TGTGCCACCAGCAGAGCGTCCCAGGTGGCCGAGCAGTACTTC. Translated, it gives CATSRASQVAEQYF.

This clone was picked up one time. V is TRBV2 and J is TRBJ2-1; 12 bases line up with TRBD2. Trimming removed 5 bases from V and 3 bases from J; junction bases left unmatched: 2. Per germline, CDR1 SNHLY and CDR2 FYNNEI. The CDR3 extends over 15 amino acids. The DNA of the CDR3 is TGTGCCAGCAGTAAACTAGCGGGGGGCTACAATGAGCAGTTCTTC. Translation: CASSKLAGGYNEQFF.

The chain couples TRBV6-6 to TRBJ1-1; D uncertain. CDR3 size: 11 residues. Germline V lookup: CDR1 MNHNY, CDR2 SVGAGI (reference sequence). The ends were cut back, 8 bases at V and 0 bases at J, with 4 bases in the middle. The DNA of the CDR3 is TGTGCCAGCGGCATGAACACTGAAGCTTTCTTT. Residues: CASGMNTEAFF.

The V gene is TRBV4-1, the J gene TRBJ2-7; unclear D gene. This CDR3 comprises 14 residues. V lost 4 bases to trimming and J lost 0 bases, with 10 bases between them. The V gene's germline CDR1 is MGHRA and CDR2 YSYEKL. The CDR3 spells CASSPDTTSYEQYF. The CDR3, as DNA: TGCGCCAGCAGCCCCGACACGACCTCCTACGAGCAGTACTTC.